This entry features one T cell receptor (beta chain) sequence. What it recognizes is unknown. Data came from immunoSEQ multiplex PCR; TCRdb stores just in-frame clones and leaves some out. The sample has about 94,000 clones, about nine tenths seen once. The data belong to a study of OX40 agonist ivuxolimab in advanced cancers. Regarding the study as a whole: CD8+ T cells showed, on average, more clonal expansion than CD4+ cells.

The germline gives CDR1 KGHSH, CDR2 LQKENI. This CDR3 comprises 16 residues. The trim removed 3 bases at V and 1 base at J, leaving 7 bases unmatched. The clonotype was recovered from an adult with an advanced solid tumor such as melanoma, head and neck, liver or kidney cancer. The specimen was CD4+ or CD8+ T cells sorted from blood, collected in a trial of the OX40 agonist ivuxolimab. The gene calls are TRBV18 and TRBJ2-3; 7 bases line up with TRBD1. CDR3 coding DNA: TGTGCCAGCTCACCTACGACAGGGTTCGGCACAGATACGCAGTATTTT. This codes for CASSPTTGFGTDTQYF.